This T cell receptor beta chain originates from a study of graft-versus-host responses after intestinal transplantation. This clone was found a few times. Trimming shortened V by 3 bases and J by 6 bases, and 11 bases separated the two germline ends. The CDR3 covers 13 residues. CDR1 and CDR2 (germline): MNHEY, SMNVEV (reference sequence). Some clones are missing from TCRdb's copy, which holds only in-frame ones; the method was immunoSEQ multiplex PCR. This sample has 65,000 to 85,000 clones; just under 95% occur once, and the top ten carry 6.5% to 8.5%. The chain couples TRBV27 to TRBJ1-1; D may be TRBD1 (6 bases). Sequenced material: bone marrow, taken roughly 110 weeks after intestinal transplantation. This clonotype was sampled from a human patient who received an intestinal transplant, so some T cells may come from the graft donor. The CDR3, as DNA: TGTGCCAGCAGTTTCTGGGGGGGGCCTGAAGCTTTCTTT. Translated: CASSFWGGPEAFF.